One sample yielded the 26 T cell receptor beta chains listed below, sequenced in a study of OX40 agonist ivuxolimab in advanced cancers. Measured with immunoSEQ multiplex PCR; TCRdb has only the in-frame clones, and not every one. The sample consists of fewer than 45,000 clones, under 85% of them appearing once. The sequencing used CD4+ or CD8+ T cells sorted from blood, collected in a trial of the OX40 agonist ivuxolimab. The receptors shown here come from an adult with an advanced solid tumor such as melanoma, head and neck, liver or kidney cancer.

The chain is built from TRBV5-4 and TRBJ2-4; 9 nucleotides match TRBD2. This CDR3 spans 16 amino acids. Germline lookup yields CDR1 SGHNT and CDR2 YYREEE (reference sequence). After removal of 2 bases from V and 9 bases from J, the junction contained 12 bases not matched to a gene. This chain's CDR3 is CASSFETSGARGIQYF. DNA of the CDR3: TGTGCCAGCAGCTTTGAGACTAGCGGAGCCAGGGGCATTCAGTACTTC. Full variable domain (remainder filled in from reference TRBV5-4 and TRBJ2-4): ETGVTQSPTHLIKTRGQQVTLRCSSQSGHNTVSWYQQALGQGPQFIFQYYREEENGRGNFPPRFSGLQFPNYSSELNVNALELDDSALYLCASSFETSGARGIQYFGAGTRLSVL.

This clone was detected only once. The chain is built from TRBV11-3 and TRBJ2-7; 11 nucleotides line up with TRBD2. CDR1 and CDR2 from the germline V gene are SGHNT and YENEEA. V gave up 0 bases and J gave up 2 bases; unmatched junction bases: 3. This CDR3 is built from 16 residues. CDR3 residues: CASSLDRLAGTYEQYF. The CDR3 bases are TGTGCCAGCAGCTTAGATAGACTAGCGGGGACCTACGAGCAGTACTTC.

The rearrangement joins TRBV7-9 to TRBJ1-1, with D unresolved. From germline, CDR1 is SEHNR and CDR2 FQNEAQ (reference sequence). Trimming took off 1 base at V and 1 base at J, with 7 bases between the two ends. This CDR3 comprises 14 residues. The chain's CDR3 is CASSLVEGNTEAFF. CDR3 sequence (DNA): TGTGCCAGCAGCTTAGTCGAAGGGAACACTGAAGCTTTCTTT.

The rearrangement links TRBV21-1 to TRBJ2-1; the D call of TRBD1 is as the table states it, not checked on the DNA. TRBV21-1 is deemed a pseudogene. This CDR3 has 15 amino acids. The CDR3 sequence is CASSKGQGGYNEQFF. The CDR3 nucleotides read TGTGCCAGCAGCAAGGGACAGGGGGGTTACAATGAGCAGTTCTTC.

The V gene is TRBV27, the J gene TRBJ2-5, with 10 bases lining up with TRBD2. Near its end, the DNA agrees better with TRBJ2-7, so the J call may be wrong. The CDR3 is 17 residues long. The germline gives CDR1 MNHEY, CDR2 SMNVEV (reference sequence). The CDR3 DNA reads TGTGCCAGCAGTGGGTGGGCTAGCGGGAGAGGTTCCTACGAGCAGTACTTC. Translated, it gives CASSGWASGRGSYEQYF.

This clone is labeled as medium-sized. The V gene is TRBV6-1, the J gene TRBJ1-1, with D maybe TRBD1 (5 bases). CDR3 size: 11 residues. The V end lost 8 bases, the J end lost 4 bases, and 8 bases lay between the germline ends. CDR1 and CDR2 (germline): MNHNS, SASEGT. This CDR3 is CASVGGTEAFF. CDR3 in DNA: TGTGCCAGCGTCGGGGGCACTGAAGCTTTCTTT.

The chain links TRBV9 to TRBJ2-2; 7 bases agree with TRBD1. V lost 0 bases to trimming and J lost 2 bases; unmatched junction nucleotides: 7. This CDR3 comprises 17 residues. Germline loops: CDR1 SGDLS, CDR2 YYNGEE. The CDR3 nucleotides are TGTGCCAGCAGCGTAGAACCCGGGACAGCTAACACCGGGGAGCTGTTTTTT. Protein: CASSVEPGTANTGELFF.

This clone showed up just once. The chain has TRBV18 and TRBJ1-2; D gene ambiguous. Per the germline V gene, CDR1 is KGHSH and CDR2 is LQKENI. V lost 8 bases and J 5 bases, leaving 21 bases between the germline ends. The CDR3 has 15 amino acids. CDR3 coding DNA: TGTGCCAGCCTGATTCTCGGAAAACCAAGGTATGGCTACACCTTC. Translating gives CASLILGKPRYGYTF. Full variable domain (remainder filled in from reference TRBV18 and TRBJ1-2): NAGVMQNPRHLVRRRGQEARLRCSPMKGHSHVYWYRQLPEEGLKFMVYLQKENIIDESGMPKERFSAEFPKEGPSILRIQQVVRGDSAAYFCASLILGKPRYGYTFGSGTRLTVV.

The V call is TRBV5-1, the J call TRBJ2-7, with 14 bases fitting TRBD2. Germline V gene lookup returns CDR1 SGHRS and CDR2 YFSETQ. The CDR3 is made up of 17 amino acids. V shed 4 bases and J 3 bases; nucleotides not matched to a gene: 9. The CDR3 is CASSTGTSGSWDYEQYF. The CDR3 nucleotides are TGCGCCAGCAGCACCGGGACTAGCGGGAGTTGGGACTACGAGCAGTACTTC.

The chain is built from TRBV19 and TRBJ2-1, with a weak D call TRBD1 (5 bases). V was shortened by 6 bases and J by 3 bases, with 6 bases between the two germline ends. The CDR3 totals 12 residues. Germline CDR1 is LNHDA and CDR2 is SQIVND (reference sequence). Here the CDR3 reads CASRDNYNEQFF. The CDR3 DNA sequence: TGTGCCAGTAGGGACAACTACAATGAGCAGTTCTTC.

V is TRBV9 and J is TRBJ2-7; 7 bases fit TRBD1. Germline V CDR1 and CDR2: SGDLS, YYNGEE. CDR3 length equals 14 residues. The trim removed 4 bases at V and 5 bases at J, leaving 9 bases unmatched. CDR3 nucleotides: TGTGCCAGCAGCTCGAGGACAGGTCTCCACGAGCAGTACTTC. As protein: CASSSRTGLHEQYF.

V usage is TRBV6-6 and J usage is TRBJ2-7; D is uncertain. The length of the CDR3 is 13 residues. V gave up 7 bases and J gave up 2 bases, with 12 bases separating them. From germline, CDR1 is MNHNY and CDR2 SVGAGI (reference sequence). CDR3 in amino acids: CASTTDPTYEQYF. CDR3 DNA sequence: TGTGCCAGCACCACCGACCCGACCTACGAGCAGTACTTC.

CDR3 bases: TGTGCCAGCAGCACACACAGTGCGAGGCCCCAGCATTTT. Translating gives CASSTHSARPQHF. The rearrangement joins TRBV7-2 to TRBJ1-5; D gene ambiguous. The ends were cut back, 5 bases at V and 9 bases at J, with 14 bases in the middle. The CDR3 extends over 13 amino acids. Germline CDR1 and CDR2: SGHTA and FQGNSA.

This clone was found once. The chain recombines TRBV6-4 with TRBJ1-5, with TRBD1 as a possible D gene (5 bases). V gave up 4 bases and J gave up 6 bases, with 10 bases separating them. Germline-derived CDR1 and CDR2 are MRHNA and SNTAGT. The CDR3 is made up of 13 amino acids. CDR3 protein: CASSAGAGQPQHF. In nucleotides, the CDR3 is TGTGCCAGCAGTGCCGGGGCTGGTCAGCCCCAGCATTTT.

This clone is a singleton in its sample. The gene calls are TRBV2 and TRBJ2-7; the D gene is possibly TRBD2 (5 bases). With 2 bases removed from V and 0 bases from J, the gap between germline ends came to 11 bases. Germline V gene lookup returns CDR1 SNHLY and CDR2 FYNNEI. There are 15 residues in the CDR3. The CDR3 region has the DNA TGTGCCAGCAGTGAATCGGGGAGATTCTCCTACGAGCAGTACTTC. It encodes CASSESGRFSYEQYF.

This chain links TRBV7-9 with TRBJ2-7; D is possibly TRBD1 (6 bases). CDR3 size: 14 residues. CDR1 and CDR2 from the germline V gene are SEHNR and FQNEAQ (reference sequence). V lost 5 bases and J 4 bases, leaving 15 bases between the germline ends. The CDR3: CASSRRDIPYEQYF. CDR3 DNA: TGTGCCAGCAGCCGCCGGGACATTCCGTACGAGCAGTACTTC.

The CDR3 sequence is CASSPRQGATIYGYTF. The DNA for the CDR3 is TGTGCCAGCAGCCCCAGACAGGGGGCGACTATCTATGGCTACACCTTC. The genes are TRBV11-2 and TRBJ1-2, with 10 bases matching TRBD1. Trimming took 5 bases from V and 4 from J; bases not matched to a gene: 10. The V gene's germline CDR1 is SGHAT and CDR2 FQNNGV. This CDR3 contains 16 residues. Complete variable domain (other parts from reference TRBV11-2 and TRBJ1-2): EAGVAQSPRYKIIEKRQSVAFWCNPISGHATLYWYQQILGQGPKLLIQFQNNGVVDDSQLPKDRFSAERLKGVDSTLKIQPAKLEDSAVYLCASSPRQGATIYGYTFGSGTRLTVV.

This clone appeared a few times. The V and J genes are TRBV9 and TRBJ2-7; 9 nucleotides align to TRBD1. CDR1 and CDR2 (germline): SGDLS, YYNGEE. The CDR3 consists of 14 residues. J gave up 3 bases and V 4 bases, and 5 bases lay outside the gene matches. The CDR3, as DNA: TGTGCCAGCAGCTACAGGGGGCAGGGCTACGAGCAGTACTTC. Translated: CASSYRGQGYEQYF.

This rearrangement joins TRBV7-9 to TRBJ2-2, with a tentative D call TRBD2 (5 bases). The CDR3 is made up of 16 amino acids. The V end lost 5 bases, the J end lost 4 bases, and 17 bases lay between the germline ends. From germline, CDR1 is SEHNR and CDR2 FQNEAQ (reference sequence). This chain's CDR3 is CASSPSGGEGTGELFF. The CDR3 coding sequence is TGTGCCAGCAGCCCCTCAGGAGGAGAGGGCACCGGGGAGCTGTTTTTT.

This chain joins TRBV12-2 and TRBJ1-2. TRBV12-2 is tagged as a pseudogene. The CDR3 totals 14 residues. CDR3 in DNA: TGTGCAAGTCGCTCCTCTCGGCCGTTCTATGGCTACACCTTC. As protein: CASRSSRPFYGYTF.

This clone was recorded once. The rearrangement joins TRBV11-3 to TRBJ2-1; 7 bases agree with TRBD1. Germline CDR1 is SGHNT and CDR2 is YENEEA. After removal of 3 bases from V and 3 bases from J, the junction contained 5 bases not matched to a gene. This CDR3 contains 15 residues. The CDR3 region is CASSFSGGIYNEQFF. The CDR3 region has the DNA TGTGCCAGCAGCTTTTCAGGGGGTATCTACAATGAGCAGTTCTTC.

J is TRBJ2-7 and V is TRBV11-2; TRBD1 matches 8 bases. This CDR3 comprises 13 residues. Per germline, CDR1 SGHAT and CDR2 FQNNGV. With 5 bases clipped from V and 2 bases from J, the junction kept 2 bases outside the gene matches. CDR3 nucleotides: TGTGCCAGCAGCCAGACAGGGGCCTACGAGCAGTACTTC. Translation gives CASSQTGAYEQYF.

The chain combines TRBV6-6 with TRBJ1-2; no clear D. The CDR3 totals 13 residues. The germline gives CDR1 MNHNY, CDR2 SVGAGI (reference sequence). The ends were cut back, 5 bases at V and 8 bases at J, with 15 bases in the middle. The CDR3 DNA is TGTGCCAGCAGTGGGTCTCGGCTTTGGGGCTACACCTTC. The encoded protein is CASSGSRLWGYTF.

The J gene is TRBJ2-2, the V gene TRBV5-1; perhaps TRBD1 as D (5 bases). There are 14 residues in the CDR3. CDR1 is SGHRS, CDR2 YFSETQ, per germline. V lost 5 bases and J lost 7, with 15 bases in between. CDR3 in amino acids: CASRDGAVSGELFF. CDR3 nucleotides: TGCGCCAGCAGAGATGGGGCAGTGAGCGGGGAGCTGTTTTTT.

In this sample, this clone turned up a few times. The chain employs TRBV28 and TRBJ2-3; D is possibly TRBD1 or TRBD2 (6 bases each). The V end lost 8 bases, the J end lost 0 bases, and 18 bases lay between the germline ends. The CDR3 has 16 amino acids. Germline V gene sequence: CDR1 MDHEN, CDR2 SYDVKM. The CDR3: CASGAWGADSTDTQYF. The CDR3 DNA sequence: TGTGCCAGCGGTGCTTGGGGGGCGGACAGCACAGATACGCAGTATTTT.

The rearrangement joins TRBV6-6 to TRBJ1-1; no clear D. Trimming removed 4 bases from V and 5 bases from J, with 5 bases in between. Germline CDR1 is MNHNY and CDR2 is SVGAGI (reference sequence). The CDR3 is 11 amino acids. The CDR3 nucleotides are TGTGCCAGCAGTTTAGGGACTGAAGCTTTCTTT. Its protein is CASSLGTEAFF.